This is a list of T cell receptor beta chains from one sample in a study of glioma-infiltrating T cells after dendritic cell vaccination. Produced via immunoSEQ multiplex PCR; TCRdb's table is partial and in-frame only. The sample gives about 99,000 clones, roughly 81% of which show up once; roughly 12% is in the top ten. The specimen was blood, collected before dendritic cell vaccination. All receptors derive from a human donor with glioblastoma. Both conserved end residues are trimmed from each CDR3. The order of the fields is V gene, D gene, J gene, CDR3 protein. A D gene is named only where the DNA matches it firmly.

V: TRBV4-1; D: TRBD1; J: TRBJ2-2; CDR3: AGARSRRGTGSTGELF
V: TRBV7-9; D: NA; J: TRBJ1-4; CDR3: ASSLEYTGTSTNEKLF
V: TRBV5-6; D: NA; J: TRBJ1-1; CDR3: ASKNRGVSTEAF
V: TRBV7-9; D: TRBD1; J: TRBJ2-1; CDR3: ASSVGQGAYNEQF
V: TRBV19; D: TRBD1; J: TRBJ1-2; CDR3: ASSRDRYGYT
V: TRBV7-2; D: NA; J: TRBJ1-3; CDR3: ASSLGLGNTIY
V: TRBV29-1; D: TRBD1; J: TRBJ1-2; CDR3: SVNQGARGYT
V: TRBV2; D: NA; J: TRBJ1-5; CDR3: ASRGGGNQPQH
V: TRBV6-6; D: TRBD1; J: TRBJ1-4; CDR3: ASGKQGVDEKLF
V: TRBV30; D: TRBD1; J: TRBJ1-2; CDR3: AWAGTAYGYT
V: TRBV7-9; D: NA; J: TRBJ2-3; CDR3: ASSRETSTDTQY
V: TRBV7-2; D: TRBD1; J: TRBJ1-3; CDR3: ASSLGTGAENTIY
V: TRBV4-2; D: NA; J: TRBJ1-3; CDR3: ASSQDKARVDPGNTIY
V: TRBV7-9; D: TRBD1; J: TRBJ2-3; CDR3: ASSLMGQGRDTQY
V: TRBV6-1; D: TRBD1; J: TRBJ1-2; CDR3: ASSETPGQAVAYGYT
V: TRBV2; D: NA; J: TRBJ1-2; CDR3: ASSEMRRQNYGYT
V: TRBV19; D: NA; J: TRBJ1-6; CDR3: ASRSRQSFTSPLH
V: TRBV12-5; D: NA; J: TRBJ2-1; CDR3: ASGSKAGQVWVSEQF
V: TRBV7-2; D: NA; J: TRBJ2-2; CDR3: ASSPGVNTGELF
V: TRBV29-1; D: TRBD1; J: TRBJ1-2; CDR3: SVTTGANYGYT
V: TRBV29-1; D: NA; J: TRBJ1-1; CDR3: SVEDYQGMNTEAF
V: TRBV15; D: NA; J: TRBJ1-1; CDR3: ATSKWTEGAEAF
V: TRBV6-5; D: TRBD1; J: TRBJ1-5; CDR3: ASRATGTENQPQH
V: TRBV5-1; D: NA; J: TRBJ1-2; CDR3: ASSLGGSYYGYT
V: TRBV7-2; D: NA; J: TRBJ2-5; CDR3: ASSLGLIETQY
V: TRBV4-1; D: TRBD1; J: TRBJ1-6; CDR3: ASSQVGQEKGSPLH
V: TRBV2; D: NA; J: TRBJ1-4; CDR3: ASKRGSRLLF
V: TRBV14; D: NA; J: TRBJ1-5; CDR3: ASSQEVSGPQH
V: TRBV11-3; D: NA; J: NA; CDR3: ASSLSQAGYEQY
V: TRBV19; D: NA; J: TRBJ2-2; CDR3: ATRQGNTGELF
V: TRBV6-5; D: NA; J: TRBJ1-5; CDR3: ASSYWGRGGQPQH
V: TRBV7-9; D: NA; J: TRBJ2-7; CDR3: ASSSSTEYEQY
V: TRBV27; D: NA; J: TRBJ2-7; CDR3: ASSHSWGGRYEQY
V: TRBV5-1; D: NA; J: TRBJ2-7; CDR3: ASSLRRGYEQY
V: TRBV6-5; D: TRBD1; J: TRBJ1-6; CDR3: ASSRGQKSFSPLH
V: TRBV7-9; D: NA; J: TRBJ1-6; CDR3: ASAAGLNSPLH
V: TRBV19; D: NA; J: TRBJ1-2; CDR3: ASSISSNYGYT
V: TRBV19; D: NA; J: TRBJ2-1; CDR3: ASGQIYNEQF
V: TRBV9; D: NA; J: TRBJ2-2; CDR3: ASSEGVLHTGELF
V: TRBV30; D: TRBD1; J: TRBJ1-3; CDR3: AWSAGGAEGNTIY
V: TRBV2; D: NA; J: TRBJ2-2; CDR3: ASTYTGELF
V: TRBV4-1; D: NA; J: TRBJ2-1; CDR3: ASSRVQDEQF
V: TRBV7-9; D: NA; J: TRBJ2-1; CDR3: ASSLRGQAHEQF
V: TRBV4-3; D: NA; J: TRBJ1-2; CDR3: ASSQAPGVYGYT
V: TRBV30; D: NA; J: TRBJ1-1; CDR3: AWSVRHGRMAF
V: TRBV4-3; D: TRBD2; J: TRBJ2-5; CDR3: ASSHRAGGPFQETQY